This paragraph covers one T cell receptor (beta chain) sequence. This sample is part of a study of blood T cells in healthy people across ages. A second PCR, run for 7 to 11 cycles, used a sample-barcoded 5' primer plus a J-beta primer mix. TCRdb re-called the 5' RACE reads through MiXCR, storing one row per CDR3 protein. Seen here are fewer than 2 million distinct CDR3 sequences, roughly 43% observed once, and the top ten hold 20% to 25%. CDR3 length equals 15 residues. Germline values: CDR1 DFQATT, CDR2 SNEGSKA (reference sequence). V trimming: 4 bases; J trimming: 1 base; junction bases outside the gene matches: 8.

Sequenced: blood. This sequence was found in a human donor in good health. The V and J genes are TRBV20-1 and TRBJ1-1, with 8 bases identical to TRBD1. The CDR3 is CSAKDHRGGNTEAFF. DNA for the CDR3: TGCAGTGCTAAAGACCACAGGGGGGGGAACACTGAAGCTTTCTTT.